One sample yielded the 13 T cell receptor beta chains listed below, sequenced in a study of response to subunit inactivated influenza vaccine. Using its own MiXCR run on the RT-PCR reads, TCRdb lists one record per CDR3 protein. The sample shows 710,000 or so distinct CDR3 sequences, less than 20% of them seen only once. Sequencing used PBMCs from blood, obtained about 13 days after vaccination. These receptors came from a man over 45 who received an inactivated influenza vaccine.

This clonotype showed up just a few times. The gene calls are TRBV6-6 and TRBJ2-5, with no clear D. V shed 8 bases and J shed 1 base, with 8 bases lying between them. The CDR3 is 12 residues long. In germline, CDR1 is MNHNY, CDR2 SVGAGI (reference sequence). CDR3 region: CASRTSQETQYF. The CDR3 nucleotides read TGTGCCAGCCGGACCAGCCAAGAGACCCAGTACTTC.

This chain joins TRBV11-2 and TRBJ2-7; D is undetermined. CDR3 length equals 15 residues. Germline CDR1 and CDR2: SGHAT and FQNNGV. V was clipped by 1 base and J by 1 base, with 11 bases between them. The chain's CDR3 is CASSLVMAFSYEQYF. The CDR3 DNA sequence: TGTGCCAGCAGCTTAGTTATGGCATTTTCCTACGAGCAGTACTTC.

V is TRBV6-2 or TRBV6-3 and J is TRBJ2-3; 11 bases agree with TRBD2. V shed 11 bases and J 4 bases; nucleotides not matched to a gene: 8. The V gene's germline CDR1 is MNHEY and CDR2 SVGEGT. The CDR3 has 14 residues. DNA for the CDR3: TGTGCCGGCCGACTAGCGGGGAACCCAGATACGCAGTATTTT. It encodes CAGRLAGNPDTQYF.

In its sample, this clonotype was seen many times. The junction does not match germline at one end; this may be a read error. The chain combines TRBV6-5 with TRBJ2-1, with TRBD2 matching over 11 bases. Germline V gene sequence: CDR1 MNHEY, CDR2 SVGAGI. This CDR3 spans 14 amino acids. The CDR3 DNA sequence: TGTGCCAGCAGTTACAAATTAGCGGGAGGGTTTATGGTCTTC. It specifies CASSYKLAGGFMVF.

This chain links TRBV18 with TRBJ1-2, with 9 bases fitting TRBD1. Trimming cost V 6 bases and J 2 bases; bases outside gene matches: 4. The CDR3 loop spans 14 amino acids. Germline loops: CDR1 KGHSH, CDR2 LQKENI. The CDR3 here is CASSEGQGNYGYTF. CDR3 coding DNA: TGTGCCAGCTCCGAAGGACAGGGGAACTATGGCTACACCTTC.

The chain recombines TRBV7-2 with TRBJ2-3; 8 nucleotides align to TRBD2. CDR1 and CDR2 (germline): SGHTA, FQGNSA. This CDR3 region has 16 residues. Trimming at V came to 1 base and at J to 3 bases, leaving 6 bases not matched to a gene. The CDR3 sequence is CASSLVAGGITDTQYF. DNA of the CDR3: TGTGCCAGCAGCTTAGTCGCGGGAGGTATTACAGATACGCAGTATTTT.

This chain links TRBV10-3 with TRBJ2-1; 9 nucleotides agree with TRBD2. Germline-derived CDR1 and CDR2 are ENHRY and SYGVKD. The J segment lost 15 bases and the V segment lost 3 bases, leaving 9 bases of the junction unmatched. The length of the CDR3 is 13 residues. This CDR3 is CAISDLAGEPRFF. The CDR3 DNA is TGTGCCATCAGTGATTTAGCGGGGGAACCTCGGTTCTTC.

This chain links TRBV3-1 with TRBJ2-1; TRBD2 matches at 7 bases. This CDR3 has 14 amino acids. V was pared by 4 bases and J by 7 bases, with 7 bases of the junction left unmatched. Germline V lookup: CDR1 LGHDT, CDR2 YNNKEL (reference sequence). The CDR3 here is CASSPTNSGNEQFF. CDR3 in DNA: TGTGCCAGCAGCCCTACTAATAGCGGGAATGAGCAGTTCTTC.

The CDR3 DNA sequence: TGCGCCAGCAGCGTCGGCAGGGAGATCGCTAACTATGGCTACACCTTC. Its translation: CASSVGREIANYGYTF. This sequence joins TRBV5-1 and TRBJ1-2; the D gene is possibly TRBD1 (5 bases). The V end was cut by 4 bases, the J end by 0 bases, with 16 bases between. This CDR3 contains 16 residues. Germline V gene data show CDR1 as SGHRS and CDR2 as YFSETQ. Using reference TRBV5-1 and TRBJ1-2 for the parts outside the CDR3, the full variable domain is KAGVTQTPRYLIKTRGQQVTLSCSPISGHRSVSWYQQTPGQGLQFLFEYFSETQRNKGNFPGRFSGRQFSNSRSEMNVSTLELGDSALYLCASSVGREIANYGYTFGSGTRLTVV.

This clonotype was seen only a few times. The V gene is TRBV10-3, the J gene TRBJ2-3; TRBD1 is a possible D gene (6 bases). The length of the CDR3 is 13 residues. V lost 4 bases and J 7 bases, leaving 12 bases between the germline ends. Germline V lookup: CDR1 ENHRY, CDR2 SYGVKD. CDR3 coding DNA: TGTGCCATCAGTGGAGGGGGTATGAATACGCAGTATTTT. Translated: CAISGGGMNTQYF.

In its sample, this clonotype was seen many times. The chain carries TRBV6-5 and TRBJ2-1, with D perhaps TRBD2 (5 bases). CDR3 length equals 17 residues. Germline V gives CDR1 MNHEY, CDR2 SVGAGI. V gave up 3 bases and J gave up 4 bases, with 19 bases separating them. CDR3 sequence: CASSYGRQGGRYNEQFF. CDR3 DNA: TGTGCCAGCAGTTATGGACGCCAAGGAGGTAGATACAATGAGCAGTTCTTC.

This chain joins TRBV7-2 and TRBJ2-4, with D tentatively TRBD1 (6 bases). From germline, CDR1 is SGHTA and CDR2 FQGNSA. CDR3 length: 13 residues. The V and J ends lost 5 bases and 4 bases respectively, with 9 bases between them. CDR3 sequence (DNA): TGTGCCAGCAGCAGGACAGTGAAAAACATTCAGTACTTC. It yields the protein CASSRTVKNIQYF.

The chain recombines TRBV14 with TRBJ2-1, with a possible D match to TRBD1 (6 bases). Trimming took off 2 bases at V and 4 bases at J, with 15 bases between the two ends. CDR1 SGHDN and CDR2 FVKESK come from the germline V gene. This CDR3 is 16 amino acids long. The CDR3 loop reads CASSQTGTRKYNEQFF. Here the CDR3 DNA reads TGTGCCAGCAGCCAAACCGGGACAAGAAAATACAATGAGCAGTTCTTC.